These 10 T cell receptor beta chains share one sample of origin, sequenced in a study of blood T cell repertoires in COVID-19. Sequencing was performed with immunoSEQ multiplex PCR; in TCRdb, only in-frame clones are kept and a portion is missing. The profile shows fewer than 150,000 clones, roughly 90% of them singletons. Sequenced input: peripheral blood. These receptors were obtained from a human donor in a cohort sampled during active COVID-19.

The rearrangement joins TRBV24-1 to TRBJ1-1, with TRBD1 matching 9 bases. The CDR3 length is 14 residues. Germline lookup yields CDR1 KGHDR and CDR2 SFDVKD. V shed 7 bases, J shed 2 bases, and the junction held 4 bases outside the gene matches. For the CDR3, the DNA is TGTGCCACCAGGGGGGACAGGGATAACACTGAAGCTTTCTTT. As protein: CATRGDRDNTEAFF.

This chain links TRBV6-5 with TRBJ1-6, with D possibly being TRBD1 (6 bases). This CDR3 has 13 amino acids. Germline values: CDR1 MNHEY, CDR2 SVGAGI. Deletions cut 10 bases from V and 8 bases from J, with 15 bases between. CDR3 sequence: CATGEGVDSPLHF. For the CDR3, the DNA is TGTGCCACGGGGGAGGGGGTGGATTCACCCCTCCACTTT.

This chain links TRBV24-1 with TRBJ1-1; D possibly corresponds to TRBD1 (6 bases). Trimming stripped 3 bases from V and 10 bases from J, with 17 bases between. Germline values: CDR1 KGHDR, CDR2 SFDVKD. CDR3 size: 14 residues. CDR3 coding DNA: TGTGCCACCAGTGATGAACAGGGCCCTGGAGGAGCTTTCTTT. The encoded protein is CATSDEQGPGGAFF.

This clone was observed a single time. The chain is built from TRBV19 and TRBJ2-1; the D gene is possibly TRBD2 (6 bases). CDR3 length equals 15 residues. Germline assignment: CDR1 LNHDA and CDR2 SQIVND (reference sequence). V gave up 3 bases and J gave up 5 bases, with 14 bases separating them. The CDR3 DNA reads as TGTGCCAGTAGTATGGCGGGACTTTTACACAATGAGCAGTTCTTC. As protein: CASSMAGLLHNEQFF.

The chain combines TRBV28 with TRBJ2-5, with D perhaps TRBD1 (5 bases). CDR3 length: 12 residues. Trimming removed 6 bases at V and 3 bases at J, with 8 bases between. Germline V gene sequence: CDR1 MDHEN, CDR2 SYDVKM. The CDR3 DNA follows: TGTGCCAGCAGAGAGACAGAAGAGACCCAGTACTTC. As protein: CASRETEETQYF.

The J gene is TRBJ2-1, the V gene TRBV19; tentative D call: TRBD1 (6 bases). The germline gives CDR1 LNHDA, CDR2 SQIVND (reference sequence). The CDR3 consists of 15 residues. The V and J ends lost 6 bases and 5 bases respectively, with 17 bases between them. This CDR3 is CASSVNPDRNNEQFF. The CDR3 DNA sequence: TGTGCCAGTAGCGTGAATCCGGACAGAAACAATGAGCAGTTCTTC.

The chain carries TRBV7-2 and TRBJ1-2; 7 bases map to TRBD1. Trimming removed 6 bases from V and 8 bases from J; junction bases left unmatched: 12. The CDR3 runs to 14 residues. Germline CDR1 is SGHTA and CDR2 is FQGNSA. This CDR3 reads CASSPRDRVRGYTF. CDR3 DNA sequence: TGTGCCAGCAGTCCCCGCGACAGGGTAAGAGGCTACACCTTC. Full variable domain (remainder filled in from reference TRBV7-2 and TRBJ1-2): GAGVSQSPSNKVTEKGKDVELRCDPISGHTALYWYRQSLGQGLEFLIYFQGNSAPDKSGLPSDRFSAERTGGSVSTLTIQRTQQEDSAVYLCASSPRDRVRGYTFGSGTRLTVV.

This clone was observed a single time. Written as DNA, the CDR3 is TGTGCCAGCAGCCAAGGACAGGGTAGGGCAAATGAGCAGTTCTTC. Translated, it gives CASSQGQGRANEQFF. The chain uses TRBV3-1 (or the pseudogene TRBV3-2) and TRBJ2-1, with TRBD1 identical over 7 bases. Trimming cost V 1 base and J 7 bases; bases outside gene matches: 7. Germline CDR1 reads LGHDT; CDR2 reads YNNKEL (reference sequence). The CDR3 totals 15 residues.

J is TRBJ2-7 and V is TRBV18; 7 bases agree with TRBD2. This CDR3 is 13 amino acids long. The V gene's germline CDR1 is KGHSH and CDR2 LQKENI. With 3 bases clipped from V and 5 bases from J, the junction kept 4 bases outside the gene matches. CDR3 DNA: TGTGCCAGCTCACCGGCGGGGGACCACGAGCAGTACTTC. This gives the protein CASSPAGDHEQYF.

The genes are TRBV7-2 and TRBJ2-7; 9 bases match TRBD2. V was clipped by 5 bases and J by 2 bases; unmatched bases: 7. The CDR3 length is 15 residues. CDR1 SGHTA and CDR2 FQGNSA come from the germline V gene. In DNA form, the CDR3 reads TGTGCCAGCAGCCCCGGACTAGCGACAACCTACGAGCAGTACTTC. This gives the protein CASSPGLATTYEQYF.